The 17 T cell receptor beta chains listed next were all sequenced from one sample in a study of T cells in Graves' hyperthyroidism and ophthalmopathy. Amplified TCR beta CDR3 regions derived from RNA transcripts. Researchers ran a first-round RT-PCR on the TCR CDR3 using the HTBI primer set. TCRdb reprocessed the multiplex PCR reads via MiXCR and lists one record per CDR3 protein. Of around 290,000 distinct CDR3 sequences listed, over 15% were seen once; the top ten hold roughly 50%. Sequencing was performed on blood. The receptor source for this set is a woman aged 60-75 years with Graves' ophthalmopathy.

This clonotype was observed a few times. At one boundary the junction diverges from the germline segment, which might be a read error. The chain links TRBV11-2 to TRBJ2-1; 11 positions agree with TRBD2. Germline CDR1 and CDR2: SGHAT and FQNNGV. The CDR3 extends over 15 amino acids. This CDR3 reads CASSLTSGTYSEQFF. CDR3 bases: TGTGCCAGCAGCCTGACTAGCGGGACTTACAGTGAGCAGTTCTTC.

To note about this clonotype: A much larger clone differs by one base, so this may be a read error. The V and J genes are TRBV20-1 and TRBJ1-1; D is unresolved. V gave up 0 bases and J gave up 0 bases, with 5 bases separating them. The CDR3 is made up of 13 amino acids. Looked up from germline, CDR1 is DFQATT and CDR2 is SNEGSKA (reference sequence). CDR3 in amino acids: CSARDLMNTEAFF. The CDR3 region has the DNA TGCAGTGCTAGAGATCTCATGAACACTGAAGCTTTCTTT.

CDR3 sequence: CASFDRPYSNQPQHF. In DNA, the CDR3 is TGTGCCAGCTTCGACAGACCCTATAGCAATCAGCCCCAGCATTTT. The chain uses TRBV6-1 and TRBJ1-5, with a possible D match to TRBD1 (5 bases). CDR3 length: 15 amino acids. V shed 8 bases and J shed 0 bases, with 14 bases lying between them. Germline loops: CDR1 MNHNS, CDR2 SASEGT.

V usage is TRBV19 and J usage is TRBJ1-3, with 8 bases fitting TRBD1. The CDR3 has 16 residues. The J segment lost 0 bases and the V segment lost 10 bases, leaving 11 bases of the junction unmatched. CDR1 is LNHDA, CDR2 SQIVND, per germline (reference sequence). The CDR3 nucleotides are TGTGCCACCATAGAACCGGGACAGGACTCTGGAAACACCATATATTTT. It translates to CATIEPGQDSGNTIYF.

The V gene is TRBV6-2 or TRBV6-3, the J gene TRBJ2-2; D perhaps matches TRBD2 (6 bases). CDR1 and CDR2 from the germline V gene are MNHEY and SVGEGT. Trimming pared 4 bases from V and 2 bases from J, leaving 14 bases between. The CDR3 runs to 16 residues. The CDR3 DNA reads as TGTGCCAGCAGTTCGTGGCCTAGCGAAAACACCGGGGAGCTGTTTTTT. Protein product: CASSSWPSENTGELFF.

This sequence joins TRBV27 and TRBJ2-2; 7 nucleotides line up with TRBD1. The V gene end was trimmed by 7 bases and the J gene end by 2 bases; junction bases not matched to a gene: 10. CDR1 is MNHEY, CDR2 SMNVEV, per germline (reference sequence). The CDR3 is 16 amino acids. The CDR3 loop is CASKQGIPQNTGELFF. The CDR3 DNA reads TGTGCCAGCAAACAGGGGATTCCCCAAAACACCGGGGAGCTGTTTTTT.

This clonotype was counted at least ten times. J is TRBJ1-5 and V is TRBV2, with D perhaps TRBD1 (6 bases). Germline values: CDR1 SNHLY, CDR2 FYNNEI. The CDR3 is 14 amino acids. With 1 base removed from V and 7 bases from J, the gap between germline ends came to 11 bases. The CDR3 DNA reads TGTGCCAGCAGTGAAGTGGGGGGGGCCCAGCCCCAGCATTTT. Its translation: CASSEVGGAQPQHF.

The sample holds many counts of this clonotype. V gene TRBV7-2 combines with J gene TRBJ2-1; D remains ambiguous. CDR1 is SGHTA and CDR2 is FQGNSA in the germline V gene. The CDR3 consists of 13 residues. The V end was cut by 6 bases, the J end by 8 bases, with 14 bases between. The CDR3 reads CASSSSGEDEQFF. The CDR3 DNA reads TGTGCCAGCAGTTCATCAGGCGAGGATGAGCAGTTCTTC.

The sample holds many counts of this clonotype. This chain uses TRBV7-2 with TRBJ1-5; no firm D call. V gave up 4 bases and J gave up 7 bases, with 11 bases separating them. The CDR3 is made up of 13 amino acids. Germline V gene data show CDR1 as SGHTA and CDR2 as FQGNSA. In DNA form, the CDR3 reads TGTGCCAGCAGCTCAGTAGTCCAGCAGCCCCAGCATTTT. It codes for CASSSVVQQPQHF.

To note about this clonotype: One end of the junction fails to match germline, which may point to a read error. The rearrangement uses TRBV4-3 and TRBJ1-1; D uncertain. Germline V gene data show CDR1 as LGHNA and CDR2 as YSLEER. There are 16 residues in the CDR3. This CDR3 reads CASSQGVSQMNTGAFF. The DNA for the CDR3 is TGCGCCAGCAGCCAAGGAGTGTCACAGATGAACACTGGAGCTTTCTTT.

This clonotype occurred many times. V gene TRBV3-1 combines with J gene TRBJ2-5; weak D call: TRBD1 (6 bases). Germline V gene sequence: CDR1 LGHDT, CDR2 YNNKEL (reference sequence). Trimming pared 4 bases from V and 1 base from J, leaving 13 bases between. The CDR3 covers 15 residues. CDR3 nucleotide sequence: TGTGCCAGCAGCCGAGGAACAGGGAGCCAAGAGACCCAGTACTTC. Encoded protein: CASSRGTGSQETQYF.

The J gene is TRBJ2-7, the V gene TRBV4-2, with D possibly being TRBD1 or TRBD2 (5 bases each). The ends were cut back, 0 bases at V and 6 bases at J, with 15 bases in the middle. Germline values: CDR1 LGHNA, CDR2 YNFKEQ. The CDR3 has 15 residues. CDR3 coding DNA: TGTGCCAGCAGCCAAGAAGGGGACCCTCGGGGCGAGCAGTACTTC. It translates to CASSQEGDPRGEQYF.

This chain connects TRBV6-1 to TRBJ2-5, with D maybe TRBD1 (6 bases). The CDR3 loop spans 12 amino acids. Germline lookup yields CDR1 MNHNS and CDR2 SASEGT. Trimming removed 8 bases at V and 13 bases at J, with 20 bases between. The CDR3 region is CASSEGDGWAYF. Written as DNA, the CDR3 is TGTGCCAGCTCAGAGGGGGACGGGTGGGCGTACTTC.

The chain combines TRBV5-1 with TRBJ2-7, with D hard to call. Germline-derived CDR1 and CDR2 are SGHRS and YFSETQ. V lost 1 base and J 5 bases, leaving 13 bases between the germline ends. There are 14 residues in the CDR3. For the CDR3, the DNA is TGCGCCAGCAGCTTGATTGACTTCAACCACGAGCAGTACTTC. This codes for CASSLIDFNHEQYF.

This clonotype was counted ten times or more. CDR3 in DNA: TGTGCCAGCACGCCGGGCGGGACAGATACGCAGTATTTT. Protein product: CASTPGGTDTQYF. The chain couples TRBV2 to TRBJ2-3; D may be TRBD2 (5 bases). CDR3 length equals 13 residues. CDR1 is SNHLY and CDR2 is FYNNEI in the germline V gene. Trimming cost V 7 bases and J 3 bases, with 11 bases left between them.

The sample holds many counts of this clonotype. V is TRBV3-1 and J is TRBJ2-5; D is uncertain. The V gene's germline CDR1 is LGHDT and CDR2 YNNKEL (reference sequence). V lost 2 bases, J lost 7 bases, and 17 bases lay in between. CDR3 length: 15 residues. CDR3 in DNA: TGTGCCAGCAGCCAATCTGGTATGACCGTGTTGACCCAGTACTTC. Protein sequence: CASSQSGMTVLTQYF.

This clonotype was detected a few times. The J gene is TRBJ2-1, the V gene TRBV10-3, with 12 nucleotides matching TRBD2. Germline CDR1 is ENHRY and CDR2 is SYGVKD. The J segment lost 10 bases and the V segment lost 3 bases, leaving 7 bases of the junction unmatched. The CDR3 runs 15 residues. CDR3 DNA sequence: TGTGCCATCAGTGACTCTAGCGGGGGGGCCGGGGAGCAGTTCTTC. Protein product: CAISDSSGGAGEQFF.